This T cell receptor beta chain is drawn from a study of blood T cells in healthy people across ages. Study-level findings and limits: With age, beta diversity per million T cells declined roughly linearly, significantly by 30 to 50. It was not known whether donors were CMV positive (a possible confounder of expanded clonotype changes).

For the second PCR, which ran for roughly 7 to 11 cycles, a sample-barcoded 5' primer and a J-beta primer mix were used. From the 5' RACE reads, TCRdb called clonotypes with MiXCR, one entry per CDR3 protein. The table records 790,000 or so distinct CDR3 sequences, around three fifths of them present only once. Germline V gives CDR1 MNHNS, CDR2 SASEGT. V lost 6 bases and J 4 bases, leaving 28 bases between the germline ends. The CDR3 consists of 19 residues. As concerns this clonotype: Its antigen is not identified.

Isolation of PBMCs gave at least 6 million cells per sample. The material sequenced was blood. This chain connects TRBV6-1 to TRBJ2-1; perhaps TRBD1 as D (7 bases). The receptor was isolated from a middle-aged man in good health. CDR3 in amino acids: CASSSPGQIANSGYNEQFF. As DNA, the CDR3 is TGTGCCAGCAGCTCTCCGGGACAGATAGCCAACAGCGGGTACAATGAGCAGTTCTTC.